Below, 21 T cell receptor beta chains from the same sample are listed, as sequenced in a study of neurological immune-mediated disorders. From the 5' RACE reads, TCRdb called clonotypes with MiXCR, one entry per CDR3 protein. The sample has about 48,000 distinct CDR3 sequences, about a quarter seen once. The sequencing sample was made of PBMCs. The source is a woman aged 70-85 years in good health.

With regard to this clonotype: This may be a read error: a much more frequent sequence differs by one nucleotide. The gene calls are TRBV6-5 and TRBJ2-5; TRBD1 matches 11 bases. J gave up 5 bases and V 10 bases, and 9 bases lay outside the gene matches. The germline gives CDR1 MNHEY, CDR2 SVGAGI. This CDR3 contains 14 residues. The CDR3: CANGGDRGRETQYF. Here the CDR3 DNA reads TGTGCCAACGGGGGGGACAGGGGGAGGGAGACCCAGTACTTC.

This chain links TRBV7-2 with TRBJ1-1; D unclear. V was pared by 3 bases and J by 0 bases, with 8 bases between. Looked up from germline, CDR1 is SGHTA and CDR2 is FQGNSA. CDR3 size: 14 residues. In DNA, the CDR3 is TGTGCCAGCAGCTTCAGCGGATTGAACACTGAAGCTTTCTTT. Translation: CASSFSGLNTEAFF. Drawing the rest from reference TRBV7-2 and TRBJ1-1, the complete variable domain is GAGVSQSPSNKVTEKGKDVELRCDPISGHTALYWYRQSLGQGLEFLIYFQGNSAPDKSGLPSDRFSAERTGGSVSTLTIQRTQQEDSAVYLCASSFSGLNTEAFFGQGTRLTVV.

This clonotype has a handful of counts. A much larger clone is a single base away; this may be a read error. This chain joins TRBV27 and TRBJ2-7; D not certain. From germline, CDR1 is MNHEY and CDR2 SMNVEV (reference sequence). CDR3 length: 15 amino acids. V was pared by 6 bases and J by 3 bases, with 18 bases between. The CDR3 is CASRSAPVAIYEQYF. The CDR3 DNA reads as TGTGCCAGCAGATCCGCACCGGTGGCCATCTACGAGCAGTACTTC.

The genes are TRBV20-1 and TRBJ2-1; 9 nucleotides agree with TRBD2. With V trimmed by 6 bases and J by 5 bases, 8 bases remained unmatched. Germline CDR1 reads DFQATT; CDR2 reads SNEGSKA (reference sequence). This CDR3 comprises 14 residues. The CDR3 is CSALTSGAHNEQFF. CDR3 DNA sequence: TGCAGTGCCTTGACTAGCGGCGCACACAATGAGCAGTTCTTC.

This clonotype was observed at least ten times. The chain couples TRBV7-8 to TRBJ2-1; 8 nucleotides match TRBD2. The CDR3 has 16 residues. The V segment lost 5 bases and the J segment 7 bases; nucleotides outside the gene matches: 13. Per the germline V gene, CDR1 is SGHVS and CDR2 is FQNEAQ. The chain's CDR3 is CASSMGLVLLGNEQFF. CDR3 nucleotide sequence: TGTGCCAGCAGCATGGGACTAGTTCTTTTGGGTAATGAGCAGTTCTTC.

V is TRBV28 and J is TRBJ2-7; D remains ambiguous. Looked up from germline, CDR1 is MDHEN and CDR2 is SYDVKM. Trimming left V 7 bases short and J 4 bases short, with 11 bases between. The CDR3 has 12 residues. The CDR3 spells CASKVLGYEQYF. The CDR3 DNA reads as TGTGCCAGCAAGGTCCTGGGTTACGAGCAGTACTTC.

This clonotype was recorded at least ten times. The chain is built from TRBV20-1 and TRBJ2-5; D is unresolved. The V gene lost 6 bases and the J gene lost 2 bases, with 13 bases spanning the gap. This CDR3 spans 13 amino acids. Germline-derived CDR1 and CDR2 are DFQATT and SNEGSKA (reference sequence). The CDR3 region has the DNA TGCAGTGCCGAAACCACAGTTCAAGAGACCCAGTACTTC. Encoded protein: CSAETTVQETQYF.

This clonotype came up many times. The chain employs TRBV27 and TRBJ1-1, with a weak D call TRBD1 (6 bases). The CDR3 contains 13 residues. Germline CDR1 and CDR2: MNHEY and SMNVEV (reference sequence). V was cut by 6 bases and J by 3 bases, with 11 bases left in between. CDR3 sequence: CASRTGGHTEAFF. CDR3 DNA sequence: TGTGCCAGCAGGACGGGGGGCCACACTGAAGCTTTCTTT.

This clonotype has a count of ten or more. The rearrangement joins TRBV6-2 or TRBV6-3 to TRBJ1-2; D ambiguous. In germline, CDR1 is MNHEY, CDR2 SVGEGT. The CDR3 sequence is 14 residues long. Trimming shortened V by 5 bases and J by 4 bases, and 14 bases separated the two germline ends. The CDR3 DNA follows: TGTGCCAGCAGTGGGTCCGGGAACCTCTATGGCTACACCTTC. This translates into CASSGSGNLYGYTF.

This clonotype showed up many times. The rearrangement joins TRBV4-2 to TRBJ2-1; 10 bases match TRBD2. Germline lookup yields CDR1 LGHNA and CDR2 YNFKEQ. With 0 bases clipped from V and 6 bases from J, the junction kept 2 bases outside the gene matches. This CDR3 region has 15 residues. CDR3 in amino acids: CASSQESGRANEQFF. The DNA for the CDR3 is TGTGCCAGCAGCCAAGAGAGCGGGAGGGCCAATGAGCAGTTCTTC.

This clonotype appeared many times. The chain links TRBV7-9 to TRBJ1-1; the D gene is possibly TRBD1 (5 bases). Between the trimmed V and J ends, which lost 5 bases and 6 bases, there was a span of 16 bases. The germline CDR1 and CDR2 sequences are SEHNR and FQNEAQ (reference sequence). The CDR3 has 14 residues. Written as DNA, the CDR3 is TGTGCCAGCAGCCCCGGGGCAGGGATATCTGAAGCTTTCTTT. Translating it yields CASSPGAGISEAFF.

This clonotype was detected ten times or more. The chain's CDR3 is CASSYSLAGERETQYF. CDR3 in DNA: TGTGCCAGCAGTTACTCGTTAGCGGGAGAACGGGAGACCCAGTACTTC. This sequence joins TRBV6-5 and TRBJ2-5; 9 bases align to TRBD2. The V gene's germline CDR1 is MNHEY and CDR2 SVGAGI. The CDR3 has 16 residues. The ends lost 0 bases at V and 5 bases at J; junction bases unmatched: 7.

This clonotype was counted between two and nine times. The chain recombines TRBV2 with TRBJ1-2; D unresolved. Germline V gene sequence: CDR1 SNHLY, CDR2 FYNNEI. The CDR3 spans 13 residues. The germline V and J ends were trimmed by 5 bases and 5 bases, with 12 bases remaining between them. The CDR3 nucleotides read TGTGCCAGCAGTTCTACAGCTCGTTATGGCTACACCTTC. Amino acids: CASSSTARYGYTF.

V usage is TRBV9 and J usage is TRBJ2-3; D is unresolved. Germline-derived CDR1 and CDR2 are SGDLS and YYNGEE. Trimming removed 4 bases from V and 6 bases from J, with 12 bases in between. The length of the CDR3 is 13 residues. CDR3: CASSRGLMDTQYF. CDR3 in DNA: TGTGCCAGCAGCCGAGGTTTGATGGATACGCAGTATTTT.

This clonotype occurred many times. The chain has TRBV5-1 and TRBJ2-7, with no clear D. Between the trimmed V and J ends, which lost 4 bases and 0 bases, there was a span of 17 bases. The CDR3 is 16 residues long. Looked up from germline, CDR1 is SGHRS and CDR2 is YFSETQ. In DNA, the CDR3 is TGCGCCAGCAGCCGCGATCTAAGCGTAGCCTCCTACGAGCAGTACTTC. This encodes CASSRDLSVASYEQYF.

The rearrangement uses TRBV5-1 and TRBJ2-3; 7 nucleotides align to TRBD1. Germline V gives CDR1 SGHRS, CDR2 YFSETQ. J gave up 4 bases and V 6 bases, and 8 bases lay outside the gene matches. The CDR3 has 14 amino acids. The CDR3 nucleotides are TGCGCCAGCACCCCAGGGGGTGGCCCAGATACGCAGTATTTT. Translation gives CASTPGGGPDTQYF.

V is TRBV20-1 and J is TRBJ1-1; D is ambiguous. Germline V gene sequence: CDR1 DFQATT, CDR2 SNEGSKA (reference sequence). CDR3 length equals 10 residues. Trimming cost V 3 bases and J 9 bases, with 8 bases left between them. CDR3: CSASGGQAFF. DNA of the CDR3: TGCAGTGCTAGTGGCGGTCAAGCTTTCTTT.

Comment on this clonotype: This may stem from a read error, because a much larger clone lies one nucleotide away. The chain couples TRBV6-1 to TRBJ2-7; unclear D gene. The germline CDR1 and CDR2 sequences are MNHNS and SASEGT. CDR3 length: 13 amino acids. DNA for the CDR3: TGTGCCAGCTTATGGACCTACTCCTACGAGCAGAACTTC. This gives the protein CASLWTYSYEQNF.

The rearrangement joins TRBV12-3 or TRBV12-4 to TRBJ2-3; D is unclear. Trimming took off 3 bases at V and 5 bases at J, with 12 bases between the two ends. The CDR3 covers 14 residues. The CDR3 region is CASSFGRIGDTQYF. The DNA of the CDR3 is TGTGCCAGCAGTTTCGGGCGGATAGGAGATACGCAGTATTTT.

There are many counts of this clonotype. The chain combines TRBV5-5 with TRBJ2-7; 7 bases fit TRBD1. This CDR3 spans 15 amino acids. Germline V CDR1 and CDR2: SGHKS, YYEKEE (reference sequence). Losses at the gene ends were 4 bases for V and 5 bases for J; bases not matched to a gene: 12. The CDR3 here is CASSREGQLDHEQYF. For the CDR3, the DNA is TGTGCCAGCAGCCGCGAGGGACAGCTGGACCACGAGCAGTACTTC.

The chain couples TRBV29-1 to TRBJ2-6; D is ambiguous. The V end was cut by 5 bases, the J end by 0 bases, with 8 bases between. The V gene's germline CDR1 is SQVTM and CDR2 ANQGSEA. The CDR3 runs to 14 residues. The CDR3 sequence is CSVCPASGANVLTF. For the CDR3, the DNA is TGCAGCGTTTGCCCTGCCTCTGGGGCCAACGTCCTGACTTTC.